This is a list of T cell receptor beta chains from one sample in a study of blood T cell repertoires in COVID-19. Sequencing was performed with immunoSEQ multiplex PCR; in TCRdb, only in-frame clones are kept and a portion is missing. The table shows roughly 250,000 clones, with about 88% occurring only once. The sample was peripheral blood. Every receptor here comes from a woman aged 40-49 years who had recovered from COVID-19. Each CDR3 is given with its conserved first and last residue. The order of the fields is D gene, V gene, clone size, J gene, CDR3 DNA, CDR3 protein. D genes are given only for firm matches. The size of a clone is reported for some rows only, either as once, few or many, or as a class for expanded clones.

-	TRBV24-1	-	TRBJ1-1	TGTGCCACCAGTGATGAGAGGGTAGGAGCTTTCTTT	CATSDERVGAFF
-	TRBV29-1	-	TRBJ1-1	TGCAGCGTCGCCGGGAGACAAAACACTGAAGCTTTCTTT	CSVAGRQNTEAFF
-	TRBV10-3	-	TRBJ1-2	TGTGCCATCAGTGAGTCGTCAGGGAACTATGGCTACACCTTC	CAISESSGNYGYTF
-	TRBV9	-	TRBJ2-1	TGTGCCAGCAGCCTGCGCCCAGCGACCAATGAGCAGTTCTTC	CASSLRPATNEQFF
-	TRBV12-3/TRBV12-4	-	TRBJ2-7	TGTGCCAGCAGCCTAGGGAGTCCCTACGAGCAGTACTTC	CASSLGSPYEQYF
-	TRBV6-5	-	TRBJ1-2	TGTGCCAGCACCCGGGACATTCGCGGCTACACCTTC	CASTRDIRGYTF
-	TRBV14	-	TRBJ2-3	TGTGCCAGCAGGGCCCGGGGTACTAGAGTCCCAGATACGCAGTATTTT	CASRARGTRVPDTQYF
TRBD1	TRBV19	-	TRBJ1-5	TGTGCCAGTAGTATCGGGACAGGGGCTACGAGCGGCAATCAGCCCCAGCATTTT	CASSIGTGATSGNQPQHF
TRBD1	TRBV6-5	-	TRBJ2-7	TGTGCCAGCAGTCCGACAGGGTGGGCCTACGAGCAGTACTTC	CASSPTGWAYEQYF
TRBD2	TRBV18	-	TRBJ2-5	TGTGCCAGCTCACCAGGGCTAGCGGGACTCGGGGAGACCCAGTACTTC	CASSPGLAGLGETQYF
-	TRBV5-1	-	TRBJ2-7	TGCGCCAGCAGCCCCGGACTGTCAGCCTACGAGCAGTACTTC	CASSPGLSAYEQYF
-	TRBV9	-	TRBJ1-6	TGTGCCAGCAGCAGCCGGGGAAGCTCCTATAATTCACCCCTCCACTTT	CASSSRGSSYNSPLHF
TRBD1	TRBV11-3	-	TRBJ2-3	TGTGCCAGCAGCCCCCGCGACAGGGTCACAGATACGCAGTATTTT	CASSPRDRVTDTQYF
TRBD1	TRBV5-4	-	TRBJ2-1	TGTGCCAGCAGCTTGGGAAGGGGACAGCACAATGAGCAGTTCTTC	CASSLGRGQHNEQFF
TRBD2	TRBV9	-	TRBJ2-1	TGTGCCAGCAGCCCCCGCGGGAGCGGCCTCGGCTCCTACAATGAGCAGTTCTTC	CASSPRGSGLGSYNEQFF
-	TRBV5-3	-	TRBJ2-3	TGTGCCAGAAGCTTGTGCCCGGCCGGGGGAGATACGCAGTATTTT	CARSLCPAGGDTQYF
-	TRBV18	-	TRBJ1-6	TGTGCCAGCTCACCGCTGACAGCCAATAATTCACCCCTCCACTTT	CASSPLTANNSPLHF
-	TRBV7-2	-	TRBJ1-5	TGTGCCAGCAGCCCACAACCGACACTCAGCAATCAGCCCCAGCATTTT	CASSPQPTLSNQPQHF
TRBD1	TRBV2	-	TRBJ1-5	TGTGCCAGCACCGACGACCAGGGGGGCAATCAGCCCCAGCATTTT	CASTDDQGGNQPQHF
-	TRBV6-5	-	TRBJ1-2	TGTGCCAGCAGTTACCGACACGGTTATGGCTACACCTTC	CASSYRHGYGYTF
TRBD2	TRBV3-1/TRBV3-2	-	TRBJ2-7	TGTGCCAGCAGCCAAGACTCCCCGTGGACTAGCGGGGACTACGAGCAGTACTTC	CASSQDSPWTSGDYEQYF
TRBD1	TRBV5-1	-	TRBJ2-7	TGCGCCAGCAGCCCCGGGACAGGGGAAACGGGGCAGTACTTC	CASSPGTGETGQYF
-	TRBV19	-	TRBJ1-3	TGTGCCAGTAGTATCACGGTACGCGGCTCTGGAAACACCATATATTTT	CASSITVRGSGNTIYF
TRBD2	TRBV29-1	-	TRBJ2-5	TGCAGCGTCGGGACTACCAAAGAGACCCAGTACTTC	CSVGTTKETQYF
TRBD2	TRBV18	few	TRBJ2-1	TGTGCCAGCTCCTCGGGAGGGGGGAATGAGCAGTTCTTC	CASSSGGGNEQFF
TRBD1	TRBV3-1/TRBV3-2	-	TRBJ1-3	TGTGCCAGCAGCCAAGACACAGGGGTTTGGAACACCATATATTTT	CASSQDTGVWNTIYF
TRBD1	TRBV6-5	-	TRBJ1-1	TGTGCCAGCAGTTACGGGACAGGGGGGTACACTGAAGCTTTCTTT	CASSYGTGGYTEAFF
-	TRBV19	-	TRBJ2-7	TGTGCCAGTAGTATAAGCTCCCGGGAGCAGTACTTC	CASSISSREQYF
TRBD1	TRBV3-1/TRBV3-2	-	TRBJ1-6	TGTGCCAGCAGCCAAGTCCCAGGGGGCAGCTCCTATAATTCACCCCTCCACTTT	CASSQVPGGSSYNSPLHF
-	TRBV6-2/TRBV6-3	-	TRBJ1-2	TGTGCCAGCAGCCCCCGGAGCCTCTATGGCTACACCTTC	CASSPRSLYGYTF
TRBD1	TRBV6-2/TRBV6-3	-	TRBJ2-6	TGTGCCAGCAGCCGTACAGGGGCCCCTGGGGCCAACGTCCTGACTTTC	CASSRTGAPGANVLTF
-	TRBV7-6	once	TRBJ1-1	TGTGCCAGCAGCTTAGGGGGCACAAAGAACACTGAAGCTTTCTTT	CASSLGGTKNTEAFF